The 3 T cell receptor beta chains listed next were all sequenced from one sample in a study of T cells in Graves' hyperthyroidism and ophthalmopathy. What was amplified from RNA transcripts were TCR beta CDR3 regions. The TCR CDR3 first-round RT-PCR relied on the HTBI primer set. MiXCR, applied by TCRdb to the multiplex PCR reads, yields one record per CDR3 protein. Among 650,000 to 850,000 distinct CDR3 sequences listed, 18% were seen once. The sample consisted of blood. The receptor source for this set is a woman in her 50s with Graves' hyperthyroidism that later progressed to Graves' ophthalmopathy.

Here the CDR3 DNA reads TGTGCCAGCGAGCACAATGAGCAGTTCTTC. Translating it yields CASEHNEQFF. The chain joins TRBV7-9 to TRBJ2-1, with D unresolved. Trimming took 8 bases from V and 5 from J, leaving 4 bases between them. This CDR3 has 10 amino acids. In germline, CDR1 is SEHNR, CDR2 FQNEAQ (reference sequence).

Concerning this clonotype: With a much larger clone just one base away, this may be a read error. CDR3 protein: CASSSSTGARYNEQLF. The CDR3 DNA reads TGTGCCAGCAGCTCCTCGACAGGGGCCCGATACAATGAGCAGCTCTTC. The rearrangement joins TRBV11-3 to TRBJ2-1, with 8 bases fitting TRBD1. The germline V gene has CDR1 SGHNT and CDR2 YENEEA. CDR3 length: 16 residues. Variable domain in full (rest from reference TRBV11-3 and TRBJ2-1): EAGVVQSPRYKIIEKKQPVAFWCNPISGHNTLYWYLQNLGQGPELLIRYENEEAVDDSQLPKDRFSAERLKGVDSTLKIQPAELGDSAVYLCASSSSTGARYNEQLFGPGTRLTVL.

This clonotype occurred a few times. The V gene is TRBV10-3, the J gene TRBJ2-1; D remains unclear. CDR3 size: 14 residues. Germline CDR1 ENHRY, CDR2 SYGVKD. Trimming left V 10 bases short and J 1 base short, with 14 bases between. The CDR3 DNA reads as TGTGCCACCAAGCTCTCCATTTCCTACAATGAGCAGTTCTTC. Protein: CATKLSISYNEQFF.